This entry describes one T cell receptor (beta chain). The antigen is undetermined. The sample originates from a study of Tregs in tolerant kidney transplant recipients. V dropped 3 bases and J dropped 1; count of bases not matched to a gene: 8. CDR3 size: 17 residues. Germline V lookup: CDR1 SGHAT, CDR2 FQNNGV. TCRdb keeps only in-frame clones here, not all; method: immunoSEQ multiplex PCR. The sample carries under 95,000 clones, around 93% recorded once. General study findings and limits: Antigen-driven expansion was suggested because donor-specific Tregs expanded more than all Tregs in tolerant patients.

The TCR comes from a human donor who received a combined kidney and bone marrow transplant. Sequencing used Tregs from blood, obtained before the transplant. The chain uses TRBV11-2 and TRBJ2-1; TRBD1 aligns across 8 bases. CDR3: CASSLGTGSLSYNEQFF. DNA for the CDR3: TGTGCCAGCAGCTTGGGGACAGGCTCACTTTCCTACAATGAGCAGTTCTTC.